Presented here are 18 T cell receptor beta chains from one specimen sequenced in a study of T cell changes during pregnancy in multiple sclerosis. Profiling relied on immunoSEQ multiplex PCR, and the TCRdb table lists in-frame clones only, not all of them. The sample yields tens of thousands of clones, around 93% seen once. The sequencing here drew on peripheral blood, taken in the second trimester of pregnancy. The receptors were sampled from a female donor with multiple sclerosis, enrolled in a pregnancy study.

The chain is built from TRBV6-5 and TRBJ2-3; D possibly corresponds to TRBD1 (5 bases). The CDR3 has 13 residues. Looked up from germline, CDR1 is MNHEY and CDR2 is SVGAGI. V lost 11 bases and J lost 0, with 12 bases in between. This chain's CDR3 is CAEEGVSTDTQYF. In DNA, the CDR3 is TGTGCCGAAGAAGGGGTTAGCACAGATACGCAGTATTTT.

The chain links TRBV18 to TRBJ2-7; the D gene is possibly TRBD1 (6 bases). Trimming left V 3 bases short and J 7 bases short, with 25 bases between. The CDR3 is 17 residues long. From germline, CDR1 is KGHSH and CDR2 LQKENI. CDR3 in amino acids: CASSPDRTGYYSVEQYF. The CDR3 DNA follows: TGTGCCAGCTCACCTGACCGCACAGGGTATTATAGTGTAGAGCAGTACTTC.

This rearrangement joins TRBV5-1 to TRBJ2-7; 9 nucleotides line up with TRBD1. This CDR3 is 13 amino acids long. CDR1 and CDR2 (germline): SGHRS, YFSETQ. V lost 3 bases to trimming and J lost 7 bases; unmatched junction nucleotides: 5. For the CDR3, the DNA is TGCGCCAGCAGCTCGGACAGGGGTTTGGAGCAGTACTTC. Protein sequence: CASSSDRGLEQYF.

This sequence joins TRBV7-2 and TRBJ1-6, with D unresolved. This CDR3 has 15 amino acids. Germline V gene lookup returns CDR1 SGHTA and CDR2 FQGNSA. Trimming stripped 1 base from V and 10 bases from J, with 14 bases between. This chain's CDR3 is CASSLGRYITSPLHF. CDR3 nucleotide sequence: TGTGCCAGCAGCTTAGGGCGGTACATCACATCACCCCTCCACTTT.

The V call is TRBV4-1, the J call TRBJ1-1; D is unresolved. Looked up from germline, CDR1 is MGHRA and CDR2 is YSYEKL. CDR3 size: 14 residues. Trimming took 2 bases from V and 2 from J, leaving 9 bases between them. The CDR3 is CASSQPVINTEAFF. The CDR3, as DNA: TGCGCCAGCAGCCAACCGGTTATAAACACTGAAGCTTTCTTT.

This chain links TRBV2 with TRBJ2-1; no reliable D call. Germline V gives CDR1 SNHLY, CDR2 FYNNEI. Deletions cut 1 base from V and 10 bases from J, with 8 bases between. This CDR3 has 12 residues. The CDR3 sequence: CASSEVGGEQFF. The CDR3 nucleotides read TGTGCCAGCAGTGAAGTTGGCGGAGAGCAGTTCTTC. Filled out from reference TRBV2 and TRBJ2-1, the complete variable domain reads EPEVTQTPSHQVTQMGQEVILRCVPISNHLYFYWYRQILGQKVEFLVSFYNNEISEKSEIFDDQFSVERPDGSNFTLKIRSTKLEDSAMYFCASSEVGGEQFFGPGTRLTVL.

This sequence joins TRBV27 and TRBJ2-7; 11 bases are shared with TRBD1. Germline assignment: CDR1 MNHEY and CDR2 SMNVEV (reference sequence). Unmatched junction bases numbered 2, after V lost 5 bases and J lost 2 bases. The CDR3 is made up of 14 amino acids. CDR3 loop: CASSPGQGAYEQYF. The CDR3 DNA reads TGTGCCAGCAGTCCGGGACAGGGGGCCTACGAGCAGTACTTC.

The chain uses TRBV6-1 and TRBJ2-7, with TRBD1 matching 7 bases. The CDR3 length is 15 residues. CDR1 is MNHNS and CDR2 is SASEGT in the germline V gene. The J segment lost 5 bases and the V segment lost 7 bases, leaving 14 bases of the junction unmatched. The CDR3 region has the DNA TGTGCCAGCAATCGAGAACAGGGGAGTGCCCACGAGCAGTACTTC. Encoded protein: CASNREQGSAHEQYF.

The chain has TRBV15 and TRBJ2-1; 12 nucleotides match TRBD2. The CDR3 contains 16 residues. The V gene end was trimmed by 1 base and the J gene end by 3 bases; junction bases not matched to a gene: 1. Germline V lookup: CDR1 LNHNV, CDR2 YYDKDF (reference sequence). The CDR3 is CATSRGGLAGYNEQFF. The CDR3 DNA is TGTGCCACCAGCAGAGGGGGACTAGCGGGCTACAATGAGCAGTTCTTC.

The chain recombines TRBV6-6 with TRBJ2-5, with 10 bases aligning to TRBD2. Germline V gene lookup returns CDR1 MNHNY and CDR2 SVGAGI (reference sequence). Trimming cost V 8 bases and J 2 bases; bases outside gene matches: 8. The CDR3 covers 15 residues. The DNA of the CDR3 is TGTGCCAGCCTCTCAGCAGCGGGGGGGCAAGAGACCCAGTACTTC. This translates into CASLSAAGGQETQYF.

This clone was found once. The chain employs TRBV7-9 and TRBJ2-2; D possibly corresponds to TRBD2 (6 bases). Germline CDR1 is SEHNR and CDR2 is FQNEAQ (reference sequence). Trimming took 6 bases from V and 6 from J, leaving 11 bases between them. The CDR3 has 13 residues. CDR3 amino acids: CASSLDYAGELFF. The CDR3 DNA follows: TGTGCCAGCAGTTTGGACTATGCCGGGGAGCTGTTTTTT.

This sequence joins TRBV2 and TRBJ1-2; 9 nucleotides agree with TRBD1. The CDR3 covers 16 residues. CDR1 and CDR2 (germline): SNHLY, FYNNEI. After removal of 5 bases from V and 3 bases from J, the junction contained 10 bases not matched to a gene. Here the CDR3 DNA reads TGTGCCAGCAGTCCCGGGACAGGGTCCAGAGACTATGGCTACACCTTC. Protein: CASSPGTGSRDYGYTF. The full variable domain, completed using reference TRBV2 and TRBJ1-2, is EPEVTQTPSHQVTQMGQEVILRCVPISNHLYFYWYRQILGQKVEFLVSFYNNEISEKSEIFDDQFSVERPDGSNFTLKIRSTKLEDSAMYFCASSPGTGSRDYGYTFGSGTRLTVV.

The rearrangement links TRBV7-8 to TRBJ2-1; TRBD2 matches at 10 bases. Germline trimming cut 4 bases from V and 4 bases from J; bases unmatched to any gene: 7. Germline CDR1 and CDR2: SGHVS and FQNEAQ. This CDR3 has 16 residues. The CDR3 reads CASSYQRGGLYNEQFF. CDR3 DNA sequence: TGTGCCAGCAGCTATCAGCGGGGGGGCCTTTACAATGAGCAGTTCTTC. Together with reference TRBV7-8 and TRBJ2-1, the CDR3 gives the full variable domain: GAGVSQSPRYKVAKRGQDVALRCDPISGHVSLFWYQQALGQGPEFLTYFQNEAQLDKSGLPSDRFFAERPEGSVSTLKIQRTQQEDSAVYLCASSYQRGGLYNEQFFGPGTRLTVL.

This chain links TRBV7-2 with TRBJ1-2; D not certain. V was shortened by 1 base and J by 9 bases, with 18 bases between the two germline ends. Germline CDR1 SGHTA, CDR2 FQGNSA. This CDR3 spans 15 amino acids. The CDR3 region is CASSLDPRTGGRYTF. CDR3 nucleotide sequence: TGTGCCAGCAGCTTAGACCCCCGGACGGGAGGGCGCTACACCTTC.

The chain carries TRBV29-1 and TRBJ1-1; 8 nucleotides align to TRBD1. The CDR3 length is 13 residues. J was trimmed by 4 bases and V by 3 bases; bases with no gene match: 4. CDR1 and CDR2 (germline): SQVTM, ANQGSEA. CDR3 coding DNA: TGCAGCGTTGAGACAGGGGTGGGCACTGAAGCTTTCTTT. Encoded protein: CSVETGVGTEAFF.

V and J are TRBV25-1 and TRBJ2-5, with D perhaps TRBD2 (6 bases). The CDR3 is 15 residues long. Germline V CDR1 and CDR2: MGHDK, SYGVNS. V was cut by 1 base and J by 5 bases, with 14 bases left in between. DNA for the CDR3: TGTGCCAGCAGTGAATGGGGTAGCGGCTGGGAGACCCAGTACTTC. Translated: CASSEWGSGWETQYF.

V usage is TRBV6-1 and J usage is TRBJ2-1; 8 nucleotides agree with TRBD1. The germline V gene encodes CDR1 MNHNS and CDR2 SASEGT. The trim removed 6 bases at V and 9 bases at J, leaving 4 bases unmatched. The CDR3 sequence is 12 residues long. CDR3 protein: CASREDRVEQFF. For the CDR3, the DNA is TGTGCCAGCAGGGAGGACAGGGTTGAGCAGTTCTTC.

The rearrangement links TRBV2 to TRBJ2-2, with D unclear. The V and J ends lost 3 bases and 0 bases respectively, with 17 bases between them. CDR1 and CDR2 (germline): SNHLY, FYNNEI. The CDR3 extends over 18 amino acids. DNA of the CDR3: TGTGCCAGCAGTGATTTAGTACTCCTACGCACGAACACCGGGGAGCTGTTTTTT. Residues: CASSDLVLLRTNTGELFF. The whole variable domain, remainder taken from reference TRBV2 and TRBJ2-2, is EPEVTQTPSHQVTQMGQEVILRCVPISNHLYFYWYRQILGQKVEFLVSFYNNEISEKSEIFDDQFSVERPDGSNFTLKIRSTKLEDSAMYFCASSDLVLLRTNTGELFFGEGSRLTVL.